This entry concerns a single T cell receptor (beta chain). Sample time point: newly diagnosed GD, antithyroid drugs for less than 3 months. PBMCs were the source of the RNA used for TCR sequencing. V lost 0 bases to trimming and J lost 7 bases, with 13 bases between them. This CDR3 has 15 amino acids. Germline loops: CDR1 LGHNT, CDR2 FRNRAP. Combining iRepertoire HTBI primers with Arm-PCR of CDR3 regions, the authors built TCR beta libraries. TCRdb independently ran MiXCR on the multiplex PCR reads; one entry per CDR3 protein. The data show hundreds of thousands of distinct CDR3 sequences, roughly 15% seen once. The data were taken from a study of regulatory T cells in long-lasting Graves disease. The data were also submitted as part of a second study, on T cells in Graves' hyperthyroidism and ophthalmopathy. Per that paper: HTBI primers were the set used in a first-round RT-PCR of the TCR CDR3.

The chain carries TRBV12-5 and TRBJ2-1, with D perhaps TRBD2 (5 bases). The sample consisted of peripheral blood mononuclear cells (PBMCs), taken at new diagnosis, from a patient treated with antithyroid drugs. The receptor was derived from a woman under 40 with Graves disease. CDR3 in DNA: TGTGCTAGTGGTTTGGTACGGGCTAGCTTTAATGAGCAGTTCTTC. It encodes CASGLVRASFNEQFF.